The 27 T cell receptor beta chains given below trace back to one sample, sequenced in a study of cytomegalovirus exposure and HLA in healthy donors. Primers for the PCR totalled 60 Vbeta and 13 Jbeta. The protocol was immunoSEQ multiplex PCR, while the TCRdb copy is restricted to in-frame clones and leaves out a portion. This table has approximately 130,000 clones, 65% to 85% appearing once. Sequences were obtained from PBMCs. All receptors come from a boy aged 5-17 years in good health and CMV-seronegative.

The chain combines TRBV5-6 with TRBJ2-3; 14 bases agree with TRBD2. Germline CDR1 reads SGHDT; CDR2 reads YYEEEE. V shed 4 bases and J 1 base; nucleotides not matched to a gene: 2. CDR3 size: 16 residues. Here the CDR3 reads CASSPGLAGGTDTQYF. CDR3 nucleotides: TGTGCCAGCAGCCCGGGACTAGCGGGGGGCACAGATACGCAGTATTTT. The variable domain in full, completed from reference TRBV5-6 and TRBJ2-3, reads DAGVTQSPTHLIKTRGQQVTLRCSPKSGHDTVSWYQQALGQGPQFIFQYYEEEERQRGNFPDRFSGHQFPNYSSELNVNALLLGDSALYLCASSPGLAGGTDTQYFGPGTRLTVL.

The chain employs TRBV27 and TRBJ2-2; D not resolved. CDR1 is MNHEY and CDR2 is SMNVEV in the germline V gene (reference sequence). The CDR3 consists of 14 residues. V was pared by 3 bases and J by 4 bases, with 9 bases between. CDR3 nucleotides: TGTGCCAGCAGTTTTGGCCCGATCACCGGGGAGCTGTTTTTT. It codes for CASSFGPITGELFF.

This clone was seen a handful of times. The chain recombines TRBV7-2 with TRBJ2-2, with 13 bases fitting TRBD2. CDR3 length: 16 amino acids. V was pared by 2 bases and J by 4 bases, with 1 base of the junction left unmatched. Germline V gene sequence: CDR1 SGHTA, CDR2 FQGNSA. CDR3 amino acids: CASSLRLAGGTGELFF. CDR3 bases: TGTGCCAGCAGCTTAAGACTAGCGGGAGGCACCGGGGAGCTGTTTTTT.

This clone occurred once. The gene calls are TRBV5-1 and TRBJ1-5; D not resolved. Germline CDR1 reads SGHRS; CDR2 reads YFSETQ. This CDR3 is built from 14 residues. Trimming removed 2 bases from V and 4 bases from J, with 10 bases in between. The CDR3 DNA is TGCGCCAGCAGCTTCAGCGGGGAGAATCAGCCCCAGCATTTT. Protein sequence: CASSFSGENQPQHF. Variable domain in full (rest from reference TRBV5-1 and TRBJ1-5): KAGVTQTPRYLIKTRGQQVTLSCSPISGHRSVSWYQQTPGQGLQFLFEYFSETQRNKGNFPGRFSGRQFSNSRSEMNVSTLELGDSALYLCASSFSGENQPQHFGDGTRLSIL.

The CDR3 nucleotides are TGTGCCAGCAGGATGTGGACAGGGCCAACCTACGAGCAGTACTTC. Translating it yields CASRMWTGPTYEQYF. The chain couples TRBV2 to TRBJ2-7; 8 bases match TRBD1. V lost 6 bases to trimming and J lost 2 bases; unmatched junction nucleotides: 9. Germline V gene lookup returns CDR1 SNHLY and CDR2 FYNNEI. The length of the CDR3 is 15 residues.

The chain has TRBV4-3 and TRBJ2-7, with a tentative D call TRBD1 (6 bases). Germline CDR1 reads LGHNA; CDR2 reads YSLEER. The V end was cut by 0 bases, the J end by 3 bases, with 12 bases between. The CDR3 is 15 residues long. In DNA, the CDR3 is TGCGCCAGCAGCCAAGACCCAGGGGTCATCTACGAGCAGTACTTC. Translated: CASSQDPGVIYEQYF.

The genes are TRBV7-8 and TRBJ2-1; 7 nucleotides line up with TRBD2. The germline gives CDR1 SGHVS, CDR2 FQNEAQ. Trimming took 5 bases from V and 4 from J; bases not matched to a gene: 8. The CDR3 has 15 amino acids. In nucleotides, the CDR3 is TGTGCCAGCAGCCCGCGGGAGTTGGGTTACAATGAGCAGTTCTTC. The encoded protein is CASSPRELGYNEQFF.

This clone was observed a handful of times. The CDR3 DNA reads as TGTGCCAGCAGCTTCCGACAAGATCACACTGAAGCTTTCTTT. It codes for CASSFRQDHTEAFF. The genes are TRBV5-4 and TRBJ1-1; D uncertain. The CDR3 loop spans 14 amino acids. V lost 2 bases and J lost 3, with 11 bases in between. The germline V gene encodes CDR1 SGHNT and CDR2 YYREEE (reference sequence).

For the CDR3, the DNA is TGTGCCAGCAGTCGAGGAGGAACTAATGAAAAACTGTTTTTT. As protein: CASSRGGTNEKLFF. V usage is TRBV25-1 and J usage is TRBJ1-4; D is unclear. V lost 5 bases to trimming and J lost 1 base, with 8 bases between them. CDR3 length: 14 residues. Germline V gives CDR1 MGHDK, CDR2 SYGVNS. The full variable domain, its missing parts supplied by reference TRBV25-1 and TRBJ1-4, is EADIYQTPRYLVIGTGKKITLECSQTMGHDKMYWYQQDPGMELHLIHYSYGVNSTEKGDLSSESTVSRIRTEHFPLTLESARPSHTSQYLCASSRGGTNEKLFFGSGTQLSVL.

The DNA of the CDR3 is TGTGCCTGGAGAGGGGGAAAGGGCAATCAGCCCCAGCATTTT. Translating gives CAWRGGKGNQPQHF. This chain uses TRBV30 with TRBJ1-5, with D possibly being TRBD1 (6 bases). With 3 bases removed from V and 2 bases from J, the gap between germline ends came to 11 bases. The germline gives CDR1 GTSNPN, CDR2 SVGIG (reference sequence). This CDR3 is 14 amino acids long.

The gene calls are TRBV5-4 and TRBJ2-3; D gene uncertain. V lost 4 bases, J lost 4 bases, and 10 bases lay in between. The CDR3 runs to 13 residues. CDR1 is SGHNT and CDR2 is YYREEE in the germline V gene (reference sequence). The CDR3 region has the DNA TGTGCCAGCAGCCCTGCGTCGGCAGATACGCAGTATTTT. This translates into CASSPASADTQYF.

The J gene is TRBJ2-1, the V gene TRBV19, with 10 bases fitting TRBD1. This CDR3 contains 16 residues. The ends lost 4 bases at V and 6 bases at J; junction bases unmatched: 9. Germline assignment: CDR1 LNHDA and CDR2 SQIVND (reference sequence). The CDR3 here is CASSNSGTGEVNEQFF. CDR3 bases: TGTGCCAGTAGTAACTCCGGGACAGGGGAGGTCAATGAGCAGTTCTTC.

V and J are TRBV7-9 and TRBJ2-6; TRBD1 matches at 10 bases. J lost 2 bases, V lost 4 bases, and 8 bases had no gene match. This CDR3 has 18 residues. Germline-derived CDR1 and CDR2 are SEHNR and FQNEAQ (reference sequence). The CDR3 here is CASSSPDRGRAGANVLTF. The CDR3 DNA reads TGTGCCAGCAGCTCCCCCGACAGGGGGCGGGCTGGGGCCAACGTCCTGACTTTC.

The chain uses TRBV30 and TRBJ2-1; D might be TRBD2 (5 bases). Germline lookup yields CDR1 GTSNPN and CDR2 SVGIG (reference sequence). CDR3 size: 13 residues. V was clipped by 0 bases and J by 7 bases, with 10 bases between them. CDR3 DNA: TGTGCCTGGAGTGTACGTACTAGGAATGAGCAGTTCTTC. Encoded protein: CAWSVRTRNEQFF.

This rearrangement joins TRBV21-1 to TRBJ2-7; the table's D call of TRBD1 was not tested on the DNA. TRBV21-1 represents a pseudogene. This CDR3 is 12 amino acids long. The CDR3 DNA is TGTGCCACCTCAGGGGAGAGGAACGAGCAGTACTTC. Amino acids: CATSGERNEQYF.

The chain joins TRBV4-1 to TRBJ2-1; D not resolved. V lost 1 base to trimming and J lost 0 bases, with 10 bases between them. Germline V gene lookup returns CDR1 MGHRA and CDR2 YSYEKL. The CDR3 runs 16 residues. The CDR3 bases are TGCGCCAGCAGCCAAGGCCAACTGAGCTCCTACAATGAGCAGTTCTTC. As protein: CASSQGQLSSYNEQFF.

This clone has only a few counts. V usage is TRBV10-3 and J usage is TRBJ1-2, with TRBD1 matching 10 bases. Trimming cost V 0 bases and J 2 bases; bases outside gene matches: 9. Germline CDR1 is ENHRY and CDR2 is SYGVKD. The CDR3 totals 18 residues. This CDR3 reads CAISESDPDRGRNYGYTF. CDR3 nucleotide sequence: TGTGCCATCAGTGAGTCGGACCCCGACAGGGGGCGCAACTATGGCTACACCTTC.

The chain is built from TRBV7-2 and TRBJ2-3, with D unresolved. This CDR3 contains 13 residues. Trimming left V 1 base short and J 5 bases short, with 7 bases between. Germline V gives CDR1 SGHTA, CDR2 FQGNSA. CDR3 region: CASSLVPGDTQYF. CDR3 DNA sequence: TGTGCCAGCAGCTTAGTTCCGGGAGATACGCAGTATTTT. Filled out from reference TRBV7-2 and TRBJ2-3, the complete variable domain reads GAGVSQSPSNKVTEKGKDVELRCDPISGHTALYWYRQSLGQGLEFLIYFQGNSAPDKSGLPSDRFSAERTGGSVSTLTIQRTQQEDSAVYLCASSLVPGDTQYFGPGTRLTVL.

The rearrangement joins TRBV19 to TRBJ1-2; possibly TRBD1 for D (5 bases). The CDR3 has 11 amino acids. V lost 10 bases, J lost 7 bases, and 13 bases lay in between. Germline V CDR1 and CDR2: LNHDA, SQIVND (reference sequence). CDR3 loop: CAITGVSGYTF. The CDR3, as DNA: TGTGCCATCACGGGGGTCTCTGGCTACACCTTC.

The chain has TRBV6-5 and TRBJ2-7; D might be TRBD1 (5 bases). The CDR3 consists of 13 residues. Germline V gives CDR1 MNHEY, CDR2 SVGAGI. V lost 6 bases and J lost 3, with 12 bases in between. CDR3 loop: CASSYTGSYEQYF. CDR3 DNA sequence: TGTGCCAGCAGCTACACAGGTAGCTACGAGCAGTACTTC.

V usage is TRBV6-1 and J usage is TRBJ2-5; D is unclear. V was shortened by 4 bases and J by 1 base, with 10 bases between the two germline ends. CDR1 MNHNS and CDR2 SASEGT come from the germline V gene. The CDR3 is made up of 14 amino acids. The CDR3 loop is CASSGHSSQETQYF. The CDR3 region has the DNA TGTGCCAGCAGTGGTCACAGCAGCCAAGAGACCCAGTACTTC.

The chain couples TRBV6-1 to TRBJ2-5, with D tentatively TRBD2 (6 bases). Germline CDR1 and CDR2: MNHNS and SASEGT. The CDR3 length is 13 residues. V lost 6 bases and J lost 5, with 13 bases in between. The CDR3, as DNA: TGTGCCAGCAGGGGGAGCGGGCACGAGACCCAGTACTTC. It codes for CASRGSGHETQYF.

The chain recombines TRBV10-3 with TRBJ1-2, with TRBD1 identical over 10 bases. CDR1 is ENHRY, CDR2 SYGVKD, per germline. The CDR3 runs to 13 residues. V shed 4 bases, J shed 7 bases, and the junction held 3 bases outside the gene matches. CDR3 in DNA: TGTGCCATCAGTGGACAGGGGGCGGGTGGCTACACCTTC. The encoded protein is CAISGQGAGGYTF.

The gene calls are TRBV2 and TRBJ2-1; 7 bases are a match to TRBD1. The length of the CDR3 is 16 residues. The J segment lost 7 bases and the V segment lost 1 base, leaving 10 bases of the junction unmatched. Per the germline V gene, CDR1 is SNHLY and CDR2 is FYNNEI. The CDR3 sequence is CASSEGFLQGFNEQFF. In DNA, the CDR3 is TGTGCCAGCAGTGAAGGTTTTTTACAGGGGTTTAATGAGCAGTTCTTC. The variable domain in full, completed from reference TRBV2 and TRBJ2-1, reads EPEVTQTPSHQVTQMGQEVILRCVPISNHLYFYWYRQILGQKVEFLVSFYNNEISEKSEIFDDQFSVERPDGSNFTLKIRSTKLEDSAMYFCASSEGFLQGFNEQFFGPGTRLTVL.

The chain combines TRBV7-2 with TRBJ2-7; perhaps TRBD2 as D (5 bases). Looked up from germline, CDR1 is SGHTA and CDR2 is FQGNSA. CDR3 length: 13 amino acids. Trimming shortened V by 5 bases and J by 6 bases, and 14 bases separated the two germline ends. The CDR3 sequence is CASSVTTLGEQYF. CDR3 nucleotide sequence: TGTGCCAGCAGCGTGACTACCTTGGGCGAGCAGTACTTC.

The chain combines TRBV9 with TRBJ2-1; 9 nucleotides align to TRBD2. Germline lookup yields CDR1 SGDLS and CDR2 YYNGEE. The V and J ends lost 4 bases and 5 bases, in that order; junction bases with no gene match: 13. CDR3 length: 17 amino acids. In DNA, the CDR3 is TGTGCCAGCAGCCCCCGGGTGTGGCGGGAGGGCGACAATGAGCAGTTCTTC. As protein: CASSPRVWREGDNEQFF.

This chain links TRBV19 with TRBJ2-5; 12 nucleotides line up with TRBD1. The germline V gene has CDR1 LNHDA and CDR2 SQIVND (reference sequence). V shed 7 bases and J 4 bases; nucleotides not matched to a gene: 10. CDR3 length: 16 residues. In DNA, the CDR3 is TGTGCCAGTAACCCGAGGGGACAGGGGGCTGTAGAGACCCAGTACTTC. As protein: CASNPRGQGAVETQYF. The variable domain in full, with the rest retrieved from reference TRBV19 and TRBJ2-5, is DGGITQSPKYLFRKEGQNVTLSCEQNLNHDAMYWYRQDPGQGLRLIYYSQIVNDFQKGDIAEGYSVSREKKESFPLTVTSAQKNPTAFYLCASNPRGQGAVETQYFGPGTRLLVL.